The source of this TCR beta chain is a study of blood T cell repertoires in COVID-19. Study-wide background: The United States, Italy and Spain supplied acute and convalescent COVID-19 samples.

Germline V CDR1 and CDR2: MNHEY, SMNVEV (reference sequence). V shed 5 bases, J shed 6 bases, and the junction held 6 bases outside the gene matches. The CDR3 length is 14 residues. Per the authors' pipeline: Reference gene primer amplification gave nucleated cell count estimates. The protocol was immunoSEQ multiplex PCR, while the TCRdb copy is restricted to in-frame clones and leaves out a portion. From that table come the V and J calls and clone size; the DNA was used to work out D and trimming. The profile shows roughly 300,000 clones, roughly nine tenths of them singletons. The table lists this clone with a few counts. It was during active infection that Seattle patients were enrolled and then longitudinally followed.

This chain links TRBV27 with TRBJ2-1, with TRBD2 matching over 8 bases. The sequencing input was peripheral blood. This TCR came from a woman between 25 and 40 years old with COVID-19, enrolled during active disease. CDR3 sequence: CASSHGGAPNEQFF. Written as DNA, the CDR3 is TGTGCCAGCAGTCACGGGGGGGCCCCCAATGAGCAGTTCTTC.